Listed below are T cell receptor beta chains from one sample, sequenced in a study of immune evolution from preneoplasia to lung adenocarcinoma. Assay used: immunoSEQ multiplex PCR; TCRdb lists only in-frame clones, some missing. The sample yields 5,000 or so clones, about four fifths seen once. The material sequenced was FFPE lung adenocarcinoma in situ tissue. These receptors all come from a person between 65 and 79 years old with lung adenocarcinoma. The CDR3 runs from the conserved cysteine through the conserved F or W. The order of the fields is V gene, clone size, J gene, D gene, CDR3 DNA, CDR3 protein. The D gene is left open where the match is weak. The listing skips clone size in some rows; elsewhere it reads once, few, many or a size class.

TRBV15	NA	TRBJ2-6	NA	TGTGCCACCAGCAGAGATAGTCGACAGGCTGGGGCCAACGTCCTGACTTTC	CATSRDSRQAGANVLTF
TRBV7-8	NA	TRBJ2-1	TRBD2	TGTGCCAGCAGCTCCTGGACTAGCCCCAATGAGCAGTTCTTC	CASSSWTSPNEQFF
TRBV27	NA	TRBJ2-7	TRBD1	TGTGCCAGCAGTTCTTTTCGGGACAGCTACGAGCAGTACTTC	CASSSFRDSYEQYF
TRBV6-5	NA	TRBJ1-1	NA	TGTGCCAGCAGTTACGCATCCCCCAACACTGAAGCTTTCTTT	CASSYASPNTEAFF
TRBV2	NA	TRBJ2-2	TRBD1	TGTGCCAGCAGTGCGACGCGCACCGGGACAGGGGCGACCGGGGAGCTGTTTTTT	CASSATRTGTGATGELFF
TRBV7-9	NA	TRBJ1-2	TRBD1	TGTGCCAGCAGCTTAGCCCAGGGGGGGCAAAACTATGGCTACACCTTC	CASSLAQGGQNYGYTF
TRBV6-5	NA	TRBJ1-1	NA	TGTGCCAGCAGTTACGGAAATGCTGGCACTGAAGCTTTCTTT	CASSYGNAGTEAFF
TRBV7-3	NA	TRBJ2-1	NA	TGTGCCAGCAGCTTAGAATCGAGGAGGGGCCCCAATGAGCAGTTCTTC	CASSLESRRGPNEQFF
TRBV5-1	NA	TRBJ1-3	TRBD1	TGCGCCAGCAGCTTCGCGGAAACAGGGGTTTTCTCTGGAAACACCATATATTTT	CASSFAETGVFSGNTIYF
TRBV6-6	NA	TRBJ1-3	NA	TGTGCCAGCTCGGATGGCTCTGGAAACACCATATATTTT	CASSDGSGNTIYF
TRBV19	once	TRBJ1-2	NA	TGTGCCAGTAGTATAGATCGGCAGGCCTTATTCGTCGGTGGTCGGGGCTACACCTTC	CASSIDRQALFVGGRGYTF
TRBV25-1	NA	TRBJ2-5	TRBD1	TGTGCCAGCAGTGAAGGTAACAGGGGAAGGGAGACCCAGTACTTC	CASSEGNRGRETQYF
TRBV7-9	NA	TRBJ1-1	NA	TGTGCCAGCAGCTTAGTGGTTGGAGGGGTGAACACTGAAGCTTTCTTT	CASSLVVGGVNTEAFF
TRBV4-2	NA	TRBJ2-7	NA	TGTGCCAGCAGCCAAGAGAAGGCAGAACCCTACGAGCAGTACTTC	CASSQEKAEPYEQYF
TRBV11-2	NA	TRBJ1-2	NA	TGTGCCAGCAGCTTAGGGAGCAACTATGGCTACACCTTC	CASSLGSNYGYTF
TRBV11-2	NA	TRBJ2-5	NA	TGTGCCAGCAGCTCCCTGAGACAGCAAGAGACCCAGTACTTC	CASSSLRQQETQYF
TRBV4-2	once	TRBJ2-2	NA	TGTGCCAGCAGCCACTCGGTAGCTCCCGACACCGGGGAGCTGTTTTTT	CASSHSVAPDTGELFF
TRBV7-8	NA	TRBJ2-7	NA	TGTGCCAGCAGCCCTGTGAGGGGCGACGAGCAGTACTTC	CASSPVRGDEQYF